Below are 21 T cell receptor beta chains sequenced from a single sample in a study of T cell repertoires in cytomegalovirus infection. What these receptors recognize is not known. TCRdb re-called the reads through MiXCR, storing one row per CDR3 protein. The sample yields hundreds of thousands of distinct CDR3 sequences, 25% to 35% seen once. The sample in question was cultured PBMCs, obtained from culture after CMV antigen stimulation. All receptors come from a human donor in good health (CMV status not recorded). Some clones in this sample may be carry-over from other donors' samples.

There are many counts of this clonotype. V and J are TRBV7-8 and TRBJ2-1, with 11 bases identical to TRBD2. Germline V gene data show CDR1 as SGHVS and CDR2 as FQNEAQ. This CDR3 has 16 amino acids. J gave up 6 bases and V 0 bases, and 4 bases lay outside the gene matches. The CDR3 DNA sequence: TGTGCCAGCAGCTTAGCGAGGCTAGCGGGAGGCAATGAGCAGTTCTTC. Encoded protein: CASSLARLAGGNEQFF.

The rearrangement links TRBV7-4 to TRBJ2-2; 10 nucleotides agree with TRBD1. J gave up 6 bases and V 5 bases, and 6 bases lay outside the gene matches. This CDR3 has 15 residues. Germline CDR1 SGHVT, CDR2 SQSDAQ. The CDR3 here is CASSPGQGMAGELFF. The CDR3 DNA is TGTGCCAGCAGCCCGGGACAGGGGATGGCCGGGGAGCTGTTTTTT.

The chain combines TRBV19 with TRBJ2-3; TRBD1 is a possible D gene (8 bases). Germline CDR1 LNHDA, CDR2 SQIVND (reference sequence). The CDR3 sequence is 16 residues long. Trimming removed 9 bases from V and 0 bases from J, with 19 bases in between. CDR3: CASKQGGRPSTDTQYF. The DNA for the CDR3 is TGTGCCAGCAAACAGGGGGGGAGGCCCAGCACAGATACGCAGTATTTT.

The genes are TRBV7-2 and TRBJ2-2; D is perhaps TRBD2 (6 bases). Germline-derived CDR1 and CDR2 are SGHTA and FQGNSA. The length of the CDR3 is 15 residues. The V end was cut by 6 bases, the J end by 2 bases, with 13 bases between. CDR3 sequence reads: CASRNGGVNTGELFF. The CDR3 coding sequence is TGTGCCAGCAGAAACGGGGGTGTCAACACCGGGGAGCTGTTTTTT.

Many counts were recorded for this clonotype. The chain is built from TRBV6-1 and TRBJ1-6; the match to TRBD1 covers 7 bases. V shed 6 bases, J shed 5 bases, and the junction held 7 bases outside the gene matches. This CDR3 contains 15 residues. Germline CDR1 is MNHNS and CDR2 is SASEGT. This CDR3 reads CASRVPGQNNSPLHF. The CDR3, as DNA: TGTGCCAGCAGGGTACCGGGACAGAATAATTCACCCCTCCACTTT.

This clonotype was picked up a small number of times. The V call is TRBV20-1, the J call TRBJ2-7, with 11 bases aligning to TRBD2. Germline lookup yields CDR1 DFQATT and CDR2 SNEGSKA (reference sequence). The CDR3 has 17 amino acids. V was clipped by 2 bases and J by 4 bases; unmatched bases: 13. In DNA, the CDR3 is TGCAGTGCTAGATCCCTAGCGGGAGGAAGGGGTGCTTACGAGCAGTACTTC. This gives the protein CSARSLAGGRGAYEQYF.

The rearrangement uses TRBV11-2 and TRBJ2-3; tentatively, D is TRBD2 (6 bases). Germline-derived CDR1 and CDR2 are SGHAT and FQNNGV. V was clipped by 4 bases and J by 3 bases, with 17 bases between them. This CDR3 is built from 16 residues. CDR3 in DNA: TGTGCCAGCAGCTCGTACACGGGACTCCCTACAGATACGCAGTATTTT. It codes for CASSSYTGLPTDTQYF.

V usage is TRBV10-2 and J usage is TRBJ2-2; D is possibly TRBD1 (6 bases). Germline V CDR1 and CDR2: WSHSY, SAAADI. This CDR3 has 13 residues. V was cut by 6 bases and J by 2 bases, with 7 bases left in between. This chain's CDR3 is CASRQGNTGELFF. As DNA, the CDR3 is TGCGCCAGCAGACAGGGCAACACCGGGGAGCTGTTTTTT.

The rearrangement links TRBV7-9 to TRBJ1-4, with a tentative D call TRBD1 (6 bases). The V end was cut by 5 bases, the J end by 7 bases, with 20 bases between. The CDR3 runs 16 residues. Germline V gene data show CDR1 as SEHNR and CDR2 as FQNEAQ (reference sequence). CDR3 in DNA: TGTGCCAGCAGCCCAACAGGGTTCTCGGGAAGTGAAAAACTGTTTTTT. Protein product: CASSPTGFSGSEKLFF.

The J gene is TRBJ1-2, the V gene TRBV11-2; 8 bases agree with TRBD1. J gave up 5 bases and V 3 bases, and 5 bases lay outside the gene matches. The CDR3 has 14 residues. Germline values: CDR1 SGHAT, CDR2 FQNNGV. CDR3 region: CASSLTGAPYGYTF. The CDR3 coding sequence is TGTGCCAGCAGCTTGACAGGGGCTCCTTATGGCTACACCTTC.

V is TRBV28 and J is TRBJ2-7, with 8 bases fitting TRBD1. J gave up 0 bases and V 5 bases, and 6 bases lay outside the gene matches. From germline, CDR1 is MDHEN and CDR2 SYDVKM. The CDR3 is 15 amino acids. The CDR3 is CASSKRTGSSYEQYF. DNA of the CDR3: TGTGCCAGCAGTAAACGGACAGGGAGCTCCTACGAGCAGTACTTC.

The V and J genes are TRBV24-1 and TRBJ2-1; 9 bases are a match to TRBD1. The CDR3 extends over 13 amino acids. Germline trimming cut 9 bases from V and 5 bases from J; bases unmatched to any gene: 4. Germline V CDR1 and CDR2: KGHDR, SFDVKD. This chain's CDR3 is CATRTGVNNEQFF. For the CDR3, the DNA is TGTGCCACCCGGACAGGGGTGAACAATGAGCAGTTCTTC.

CDR3: CASSYSGPYEQYF. Written as DNA, the CDR3 is TGTGCCAGCAGTTACTCGGGCCCCTACGAGCAGTACTTC. This chain uses TRBV6-5 with TRBJ2-7; D unclear. The germline V and J ends were trimmed by 0 bases and 2 bases, with 5 bases remaining between them. The CDR3 totals 13 residues. Per the germline V gene, CDR1 is MNHEY and CDR2 is SVGAGI.

CDR3 DNA sequence: TGTGCCAGCAGCGCGATAGACAGGGAAAACTATGGCTACACCTTC. Translated, it gives CASSAIDRENYGYTF. The chain couples TRBV5-6 to TRBJ1-2; TRBD1 matches at 7 bases. The CDR3 is 15 residues long. Germline V gene data show CDR1 as SGHDT and CDR2 as YYEEEE. The J segment lost 2 bases and the V segment lost 4 bases, leaving 8 bases of the junction unmatched.

In its sample, this clonotype was seen many times. The rearrangement joins TRBV11-2 to TRBJ1-4; D is perhaps TRBD1 (5 bases). The CDR3 is 15 residues long. Between the trimmed V and J ends, which lost 6 bases and 2 bases, there was a span of 13 bases. CDR1 is SGHAT and CDR2 is FQNNGV in the germline V gene. CDR3 DNA sequence: TGTGCCAGCAGTCGACAGCGCTCGACTAATGAAAAACTGTTTTTT. Translated, it gives CASSRQRSTNEKLFF.

Only a few counts were recorded for this clonotype. The genes are TRBV4-1 and TRBJ1-2; possible D gene TRBD1, 5 bases. V was trimmed by 0 bases and J by 4 bases, leaving 18 bases between them. CDR1 is MGHRA and CDR2 is YSYEKL in the germline V gene. The CDR3 consists of 17 residues. This CDR3 reads CASSQDPRRGQLYGYTF. The CDR3 DNA sequence: TGCGCCAGCAGCCAAGATCCGCGGCGAGGACAACTCTATGGCTACACCTTC.

The genes are TRBV20-1 and TRBJ2-3; D might be TRBD1 (5 bases). The CDR3 consists of 15 residues. CDR1 is DFQATT, CDR2 SNEGSKA, per germline (reference sequence). Trimming left V 4 bases short and J 1 base short, with 15 bases between. CDR3 amino acids: CSATRSGRRTDTQYF. The CDR3 DNA follows: TGCAGTGCTACCCGCTCAGGGCGACGCACAGATACGCAGTATTTT.

This chain joins TRBV6-6 and TRBJ1-5, with 7 nucleotides matching TRBD1. Germline CDR1 reads MNHNY; CDR2 reads SVGAGI (reference sequence). With 6 bases clipped from V and 4 bases from J, the junction kept 9 bases outside the gene matches. This CDR3 region has 15 residues. The chain's CDR3 is CASRPTGARNQPQHF. CDR3 sequence (DNA): TGTGCCAGCAGGCCTACAGGGGCGAGGAATCAGCCCCAGCATTTT.

V usage is TRBV7-2 and J usage is TRBJ2-7, with 9 bases that match TRBD1. This CDR3 comprises 15 residues. Germline V CDR1 and CDR2: SGHTA, FQGNSA. V was clipped by 6 bases and J by 3 bases; unmatched bases: 9. This chain's CDR3 is CASRITGGSLYEQYF. The CDR3 bases are TGTGCCAGCAGAATTACAGGGGGCTCACTCTACGAGCAGTACTTC.

This clonotype was detected a few times. The chain employs TRBV7-8 and TRBJ2-2; D might be TRBD2 (5 bases). CDR1 and CDR2 from the germline V gene are SGHVS and FQNEAQ. The CDR3 length is 13 residues. Trimming left V 3 bases short and J 3 bases short, with 5 bases between. The DNA of the CDR3 is TGTGCCAGCAGCTTGGACTACACCGGGGAGCTGTTTTTT. Its protein is CASSLDYTGELFF.

This clonotype was found a few times. J is TRBJ2-5 and V is TRBV10-3; no firm D call. The length of the CDR3 is 13 residues. Germline V gene data show CDR1 as ENHRY and CDR2 as SYGVKD. The V gene lost 6 bases and the J gene lost 1 base, with 9 bases spanning the gap. The CDR3 coding sequence is TGTGCCATCAGCCCCCCCGGCCAAGAGACCCAGTACTTC. It codes for CAISPPGQETQYF.